This is a list of T cell receptor beta chains from one sample in a study of cytomegalovirus exposure and HLA in healthy donors. TCRdb keeps only in-frame clones here, not all; method: immunoSEQ multiplex PCR. The sample includes fewer than 60,000 clones, 82% of them seen just once. Material for sequencing was PBMCs. The receptors originated from a man between 50 and 59 years old in good health and CMV-seronegative. The CDR3 runs from the conserved cysteine through the conserved F or W. D genes are given only for firm matches. The listing skips clone size in some rows; elsewhere it reads once, few, many or a size class.

CDR3 protein	CDR3 DNA	clone size	V gene	D gene	J gene
CAWRGRAYGYTF	TGTGCCTGGAGGGGGAGGGCCTATGGCTACACCTTC	.	TRBV30	.	TRBJ1-2
CASRAGTGASTDTQYF	TGTGCCAGTAGGGCGGGGACAGGAGCTAGCACAGATACGCAGTATTTT	.	TRBV9	TRBD1	TRBJ2-3
CASSGTERGQPQHF	TGTGCCAGCAGCGGGACAGAGAGGGGTCAGCCCCAGCATTTT	once	TRBV9	.	TRBJ1-5
CASSPRQVRSGANVLTF	TGTGCCAGCAGCCCTCGACAGGTCCGCTCTGGGGCCAACGTCCTGACTTTC	.	TRBV7-3	.	TRBJ2-6
CASSVSGFVDTIYF	TGCGCCAGCAGCGTATCAGGGTTTGTAGACACCATATATTTT	.	TRBV5-1	.	TRBJ1-3
CASSFRTGPNTEAFF	TGTGCCAGCAGCTTTAGGACAGGCCCGAACACTGAAGCTTTCTTT	.	TRBV11-1	TRBD1	TRBJ1-1
CASSFWSLGVKQGKRVGSNQPQHF	TGCGCCAGCAGCTTCTGGTCCTTAGGGGTGAAGCAGGGAAAACGTGTCGGTAGCAATCAGCCCCAGCATTTT	once	TRBV5-1	.	TRBJ1-5
CASRVQGGNYGYTF	TGTGCCAGCAGGGTACAGGGGGGAAACTATGGCTACACCTTC	.	TRBV5-4	TRBD1	TRBJ1-2
CASSEVGGPEAFF	TGTGCCAGCAGTGAAGTTGGAGGCCCTGAAGCTTTCTTT	.	TRBV2	.	TRBJ1-1
CASSLTGLQSSPLHF	TGTGCCAGCAGCTTAACAGGCCTACAGAGTTCACCCCTCCACTTT	.	TRBV7-3	.	TRBJ1-6
CASSEVQGRYNEQFF	TGTGCCAGCAGTGAAGTGCAGGGGAGATACAATGAGCAGTTCTTC	.	TRBV2	.	TRBJ2-1
CASSFLQNLNTEAFF	TGTGCCAGCAGCTTCCTTCAAAACTTGAACACTGAAGCTTTCTTT	few	TRBV5-6	.	TRBJ1-1
CASSLGSEQFF	TGTGCCAGCAGCTTAGGTAGTGAGCAGTTCTTC	.	TRBV11-3	.	TRBJ2-1
CASSFGGQGEKLFF	TGTGCCAGCAGCTTCGGGGGGCAGGGTGAAAAACTGTTTTTT	once	TRBV11-2	.	TRBJ1-4
CASSLESTGISDGYTF	TGTGCCAGCAGCTTGGAGTCAACAGGGATTTCTGATGGCTACACCTTC	.	TRBV5-4	.	TRBJ1-2
CSARLETQYF	TGCAGTGCTAGACTGGAGACCCAGTACTTC	.	TRBV20-1	.	TRBJ2-5
CATSIGTGGAGGYTF	TGTGCCACCAGCATCGGGACAGGGGGCGCAGGTGGCTACACCTTC	.	TRBV15	TRBD1	TRBJ1-2
CASSQSGVNTEAFF	TGTGCCAGCAGCCAGTCGGGTGTGAACACTGAAGCTTTCTTT	few	TRBV11-3	.	TRBJ1-1
CASRVTGTGVVDTQYF	TGCGCCAGCAGAGTCACCGGGACAGGGGTTGTAGATACGCAGTATTTT	.	TRBV5-1	TRBD1	TRBJ2-3
CASSHQGGEQYF	TGTGCCAGCAGTCATCAGGGTGGCGAGCAGTACTTC	.	TRBV14	.	TRBJ2-7
CASSEGGGGYNEQFF	TGTGCCAGCAGTGAAGGAGGGGGCGGCTACAATGAGCAGTTCTTC	few	TRBV6-1	TRBD1	TRBJ2-1
CASTLEGAQETQYF	TGCGCCAGCACCCTGGAGGGGGCCCAAGAGACCCAGTACTTC	.	TRBV5-1	.	TRBJ2-5
CASSYSTGGFADTQYF	TGTGCCAGCAGTTACTCGACAGGGGGCTTCGCAGATACGCAGTATTTT	.	TRBV6-5	TRBD1	TRBJ2-3
CASSMSSGRVAPQHF	TGTGCCAGTAGTATGTCATCAGGGCGCGTTGCGCCCCAGCATTTT	.	TRBV19	.	TRBJ1-5
CASSFGAGLAGQQGTQYF	TGTGCCAGCAGCTTTGGCGCGGGACTAGCGGGGCAACAGGGTACGCAGTATTTT	once	TRBV7-9	TRBD2	TRBJ2-3
CASNRQGSNYGYTF	TGTGCCAGCAACCGACAGGGCAGTAACTATGGCTACACCTTC	.	TRBV6-5	TRBD1	TRBJ1-2
CASSLSGTNVYGYTF	TGTGCCAGCAGCCTCTCCGGGACAAATGTTTATGGCTACACCTTC	.	TRBV7-2	.	TRBJ1-2
CASSYSTRGRMEAFF	TGTGCCAGCAGTTACTCGACCAGGGGTCGGATGGAAGCTTTCTTT	.	TRBV6-5	.	TRBJ1-1
CASTHGGSYEQYF	TGTGCCAGCACCCACGGGGGGTCCTACGAGCAGTACTTC	.	TRBV6-1	TRBD2	TRBJ2-7
CASSPGTGSYNEQFF	TGTGCCAGCTCACCTGGGACAGGGTCCTACAATGAGCAGTTCTTC	.	TRBV18	TRBD1	TRBJ2-1
CASSLGAGQRDQPQHF	TGTGCCAGCAGTTTAGGTGCGGGCCAGCGGGATCAGCCCCAGCATTTT	.	TRBV28	.	TRBJ1-5
CASRGQGGEKLFF	TGTGCCAGCAGGGGACAGGGAGGTGAAAAACTGTTTTTT	few	TRBV25-1	TRBD1	TRBJ1-4
CATSGFTSGGTDTQYF	TGTGCCACCAGCGGATTTACTAGCGGGGGCACAGATACGCAGTATTTT	.	TRBV15	TRBD2	TRBJ2-3
CASRVSRMNTEAFF	TGTGCCAGCAGGGTGTCCAGGATGAACACTGAAGCTTTCTTT	.	TRBV6-6	.	TRBJ1-1
CASSRTGMNTEAFF	TGTGCCAGTAGTAGGACAGGGATGAACACTGAAGCTTTCTTT	.	TRBV19	TRBD1	TRBJ1-1
CASSLGTGGRAETQYF	TGTGCCAGCAGCTTAGGGACAGGGGGCCGAGCGGAGACCCAGTACTTC	.	TRBV7-9	TRBD1	TRBJ2-5
CASSQDGRQADEAFF	TGCGCCAGCAGCCAAGATGGTAGACAGGCAGATGAAGCTTTCTTT	.	TRBV4-3	.	TRBJ1-1
CASSPRTSGGAADEQFF	TGTGCCAGCAGCCCCCGGACTAGCGGGGGGGCCGCGGATGAGCAGTTCTTC	.	TRBV7-9	TRBD2	TRBJ2-1
CASPGYEQYF	TGTGCCAGCCCAGGGTACGAGCAGTACTTC	.	TRBV7-9	.	TRBJ2-7
CASTPGHSNTEAFF	TGCGCCAGCACCCCGGGACACTCGAACACTGAAGCTTTCTTT	.	TRBV5-1	.	TRBJ1-1
CSVPSPGGLTDTQYF	TGCAGCGTCCCAAGCCCGGGCGGGTTGACAGATACGCAGTATTTT	once	TRBV29-1	.	TRBJ2-3
CASSGGLGLNQPQHF	TGTGCCAGCAGCGGGGGACTGGGCTTGAATCAGCCCCAGCATTTT	.	TRBV6-1	.	TRBJ1-5
CASSAGQRIYNEQFF	TGTGCCAGCAGCGCTGGACAGAGAATCTACAATGAGCAGTTCTTC	.	TRBV9	.	TRBJ2-1
CASSVLAGGPETQYF	TGTGCCAGCAGTGTCTTGGCGGGGGGCCCGGAGACCCAGTACTTC	.	TRBV6-1	TRBD2	TRBJ2-5
CASSLDGGTGYF	TGTGCCAGCAGCTTAGACGGCGGGACAGGATATTTT	.	TRBV7-2	TRBD1	TRBJ1-3
CASSTTHGELFF	TGTGCCAGTAGTACGACACACGGGGAGCTGTTTTTT	.	TRBV19	.	TRBJ2-2
CASSLWTSGSASYEQYF	TGTGCCAGCAGCCTCTGGACTAGCGGGAGTGCCTCCTACGAGCAGTACTTC	.	TRBV5-6	TRBD2	TRBJ2-7